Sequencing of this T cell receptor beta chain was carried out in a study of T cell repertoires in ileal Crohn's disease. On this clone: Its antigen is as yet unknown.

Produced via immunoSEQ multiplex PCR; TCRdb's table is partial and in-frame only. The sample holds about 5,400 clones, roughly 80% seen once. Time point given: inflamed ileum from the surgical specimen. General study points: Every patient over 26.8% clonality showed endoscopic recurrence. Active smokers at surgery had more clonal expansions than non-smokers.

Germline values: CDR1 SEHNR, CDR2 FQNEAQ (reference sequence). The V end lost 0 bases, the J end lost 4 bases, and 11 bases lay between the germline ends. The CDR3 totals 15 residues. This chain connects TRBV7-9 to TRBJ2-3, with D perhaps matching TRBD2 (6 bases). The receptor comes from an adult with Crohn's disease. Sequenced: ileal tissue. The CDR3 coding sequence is TGTGCCAGCAGCTTAGCGGGAGGAATTGCAGATACGCAGTATTTT. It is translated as CASSLAGGIADTQYF.